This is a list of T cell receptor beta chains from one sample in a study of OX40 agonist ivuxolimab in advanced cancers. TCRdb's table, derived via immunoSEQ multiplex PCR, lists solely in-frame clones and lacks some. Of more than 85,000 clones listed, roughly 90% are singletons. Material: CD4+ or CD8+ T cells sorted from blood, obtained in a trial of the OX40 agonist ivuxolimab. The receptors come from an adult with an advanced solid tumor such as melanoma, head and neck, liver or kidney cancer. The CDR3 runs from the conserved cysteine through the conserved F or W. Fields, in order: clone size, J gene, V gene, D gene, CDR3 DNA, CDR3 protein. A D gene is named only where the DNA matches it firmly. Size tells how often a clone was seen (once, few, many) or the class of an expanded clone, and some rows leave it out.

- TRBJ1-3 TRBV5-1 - TGCGCCAGCAGCATCGACGGGAGCTCTGGAAACACCATATATTTT CASSIDGSSGNTIYF
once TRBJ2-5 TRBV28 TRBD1 TGTGCCAGCAGTTTAAGACAGGGGGGAGAGACCCAGTACTTC CASSLRQGGETQYF
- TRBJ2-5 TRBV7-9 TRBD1 TGTGCCAGCAGTTACACCGGGACAGGAAACGGGGAGACCCAGTACTTC CASSYTGTGNGETQYF
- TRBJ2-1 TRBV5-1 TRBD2 TGCGCCAGCAGCTCCGGGACTAGCGGTTACAATGAGCAGTTCTTC CASSSGTSGYNEQFF
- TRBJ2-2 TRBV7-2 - TGTGCCAGCAGCTTAGGATTCTCAAGGACCGGGGAGCTGTTTTTT CASSLGFSRTGELFF
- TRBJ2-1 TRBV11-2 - TGTGCCAGCAGCTCCGACTGGAGTGAGCAGTTCTTC CASSSDWSEQFF
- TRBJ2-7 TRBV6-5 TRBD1 TGTGCCAGCACCCACAGGGGGGCCGAGCAGTACTTC CASTHRGAEQYF
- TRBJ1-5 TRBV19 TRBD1 TGTGCCAGTAGTGCTCAGGGGGCAGGCGGCAATCAGCCCCAGCATTTT CASSAQGAGGNQPQHF
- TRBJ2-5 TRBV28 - TGTGCCAGCAGTTTGGCCAGACAAGAGACCCAGTACTTC CASSLARQETQYF
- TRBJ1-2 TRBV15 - TGTGCCACCAGCAGAGATCTCGGCAGCAACTATGGCTACACCTTC CATSRDLGSNYGYTF
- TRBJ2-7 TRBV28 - TGTGCCAGCAGGGCAGGGGACGACGAGCAGTACTTC CASRAGDDEQYF
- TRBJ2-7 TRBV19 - TGTGCCAGTAGCCTTTATTTTACCCGGGACATCGTTTTTTATTCCTACGAGCAGTACTTC CASSLYFTRDIVFYSYEQYF
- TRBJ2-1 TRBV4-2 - TGTGCCAGCAGCCAAGATGCCGGGGCAGTGGTAGCACCGAGCTCCTACAATGAGCAGTTCTTC CASSQDAGAVVAPSSYNEQFF
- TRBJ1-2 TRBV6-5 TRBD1 TGTGCCAGCAGTCGACAGGGGAGATTCGATGGCTACACCTTC CASSRQGRFDGYTF
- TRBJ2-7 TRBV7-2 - TGTGCCAGCAGCTTAGAGGGCCTAGAGGAGCAGTACTTC CASSLEGLEEQYF
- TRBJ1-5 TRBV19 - TGTGCCAGTAGTATAGAAAAGGCGGGTAGCAATCAGCCCCAGCATTTT CASSIEKAGSNQPQHF
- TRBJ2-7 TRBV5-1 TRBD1 TGCGCCAGCAGCCATGGACAGGGGGATTTCTACGAGCAGTACTTC CASSHGQGDFYEQYF
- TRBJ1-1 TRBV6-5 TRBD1 TGTGCCAGCAGGGCGACAGGGGGGACTGAAGCTTTCTTT CASRATGGTEAFF
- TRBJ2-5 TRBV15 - TGTGCCACCAGCAGAGTTAAAGAGACCCAGTACTTC CATSRVKETQYF
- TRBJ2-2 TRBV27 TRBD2 TGTGCCAGCCGCCGCACTAGGACTAGCGGGAGTTCCGGGGAGCTGTTTTTT CASRRTRTSGSSGELFF
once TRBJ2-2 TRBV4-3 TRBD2 TGCGCCAGCAGCCAAGAGGTTCCGGGAGGGGTTTTAAGGACCGGGGAGCTGTTTTTT CASSQEVPGGVLRTGELFF
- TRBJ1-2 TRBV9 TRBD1 TGTGCCAGCAGCGTAGCTAGTCAGGGGGGTACCTACACCTTC CASSVASQGGTYTF
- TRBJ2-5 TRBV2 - TGTGCCAGCGCGAGGGAGACCCAGTACTTC CASARETQYF
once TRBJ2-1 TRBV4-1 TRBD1 TGCGCCAGCAGCCATGAGGACAGGATCGGGGTGAGAGTTTTTAATGAGCAGTTCTTC CASSHEDRIGVRVFNEQFF
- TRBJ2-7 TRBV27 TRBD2 TGTGCCAGCAGGCTGAGAAGCGGGACTAGCCACTCCTACGAGCAGTACTTC CASRLRSGTSHSYEQYF
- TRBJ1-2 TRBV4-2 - TGTGCCAGCAGCCAAGATCCGGGCAGACCTAACTATGGCTACACCTTC CASSQDPGRPNYGYTF
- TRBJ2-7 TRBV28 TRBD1 TGTGCCAGCAGTGGCCGGGACAGGGGGCGTTACGAGCAGTACTTC CASSGRDRGRYEQYF
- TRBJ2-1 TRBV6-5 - TGTGCCAGCAGCCCGCCGGGGCACAATGAGCAGTTCTTC CASSPPGHNEQFF
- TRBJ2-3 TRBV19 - TGTGCCAGTAGTAATCGGGGGCAGGGAGACACAGATACGCAGTATTTT CASSNRGQGDTDTQYF
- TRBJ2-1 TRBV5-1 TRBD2 TGCGCCAGCAGCTTCGGGTGGGAGGGCCGCTATGAGCAGTTCTTC CASSFGWEGRYEQFF
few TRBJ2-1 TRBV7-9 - TGTGCCAGCAGCTCGAAGTTAGGGACCTACAATGAGCAGTTCTTC CASSSKLGTYNEQFF
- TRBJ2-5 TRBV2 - TGTGCCAGCAGATTGGGTCGGGAGTGGGGCCAAGAGACCCAGTACTTC CASRLGREWGQETQYF
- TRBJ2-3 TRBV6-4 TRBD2 TGTGCCAGCAGAGAACTAGCGGGAGGTCGTACAGATACGCAGTATTTT CASRELAGGRTDTQYF
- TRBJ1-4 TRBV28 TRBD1 TGTGCCAGCAGTTTGAGGACAGGACTGTTTTTT CASSLRTGLFF
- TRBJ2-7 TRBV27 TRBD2 TGTGCCACCGGGACTAGCACCTACGAGCAGTACTTC CATGTSTYEQYF
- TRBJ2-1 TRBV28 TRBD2 TGTGCCAGCAGTCCGGGACTAGCGGGAGGGCGCCACAATGAGCAGTTCTTC CASSPGLAGGRHNEQFF
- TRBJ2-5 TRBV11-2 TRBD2 TGTGCCAGCAGCCCAAAAGGGGCTAGCGGGAGTTGGGAGACCCAGTACTTC CASSPKGASGSWETQYF
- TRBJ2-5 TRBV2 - TGTGCCAGCAGTGAATATTTAGCAGAAGAGACCCAGTACTTC CASSEYLAEETQYF
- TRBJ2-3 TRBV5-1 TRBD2 TGCGCCAGCAGCTCCGCGGGAGGTGCGGATACGCAGTATTTT CASSSAGGADTQYF
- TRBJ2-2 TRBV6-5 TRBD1 TGTGCCAGCAGGGACCGGGACAGGGCTACCGGGGAGCTGTTTTTT CASRDRDRATGELFF